This T cell receptor (beta chain) was profiled in a study of T cell responses to AZD1222 COVID-19 vaccine. The ends were cut back, 1 base at V and 0 bases at J, with 8 bases in the middle. Germline lookup yields CDR1 SGHRS and CDR2 YFSETQ. This CDR3 is built from 14 residues. TCRdb's copy holds only in-frame clones and misses some; the assay was immunoSEQ multiplex PCR. This table has around 70,000 clones, nearly 90% appearing once. The receptor comes from an adult who received the AZD1222 COVID-19 vaccine. The chain joins TRBV5-1 to TRBJ2-7, with D perhaps TRBD2 (5 bases). The sequencing used peripheral blood, collected 28 days after the second AZD1222 dose. CDR3 nucleotide sequence: TGCGCCAGCAGCTTGCAAACTAGCTCCTACGAGCAGTACTTC. As protein: CASSLQTSSYEQYF.